Below are 32 T cell receptor beta chains sequenced from a single sample in a study of shared clonotypes between healthy human individuals (dated by TCRdb to 2018 to 2020). CD8 naive samples consisted of CD45RO-negative cells that were positively selected for CCR7, yielding a CD45RA+CCR7+ population without TemRA cells. To prepare the library, the immunoSEQ multiplex PCR assay was applied. Sourced from immuneACCESS, this table was stored by TCRdb with only in-frame sequences that have V and J called. A share of the clones is absent; for the studies checked, an unresolved V gene accounts for under half, and the remainder has no known explanation. Across this sample there are around 2.1 million clones, with approximately 94% seen only once. 1.7% of the sample goes to the ten largest clones. The material sequenced was naive CD8+ T cells from PBMCs. The sample's cell subset or site, from its label and the paper: CD45RA+CCR7+. These receptors came from a man younger than 35 in good health. Some clones in this sample may be carry-over from other donors' samples.

CDR3 protein: CASRELTNEKLFF. CDR3 nucleotides: TGTGCCAGCCGGGAACTCACTAATGAAAAACTGTTTTTT. The chain is built from TRBV19 and TRBJ1-4; no clear D gene. Germline V gene lookup returns CDR1 LNHDA and CDR2 SQIVND (reference sequence). Trimming took off 9 bases at V and 2 bases at J, with 10 bases between the two ends. The CDR3 sequence is 13 residues long. The variable domain in full, with the rest retrieved from reference TRBV19 and TRBJ1-4, is DGGITQSPKYLFRKEGQNVTLSCEQNLNHDAMYWYRQDPGQGLRLIYYSQIVNDFQKGDIAEGYSVSREKKESFPLTVTSAQKNPTAFYLCASRELTNEKLFFGSGTQLSVL.

This clone was found once. Other DNA sequences from this sample encode an identical CDR3 as well. The chain has TRBV27 and TRBJ2-7, with TRBD1 matching over 8 bases. The CDR3 runs to 15 residues. Per germline, CDR1 MNHEY and CDR2 SMNVEV (reference sequence). V was pared by 4 bases and J by 2 bases, with 7 bases of the junction left unmatched. CDR3 amino acids: CASSSPGTGPYEQYF. The CDR3 nucleotides are TGTGCCAGCAGTTCCCCCGGGACAGGCCCCTACGAGCAGTACTTC.

The V gene is TRBV7-9, the J gene TRBJ2-5; D may be TRBD1 (6 bases). The germline V gene has CDR1 SEHNR and CDR2 FQNEAQ (reference sequence). V lost 8 bases and J 2 bases, leaving 21 bases between the germline ends. There are 16 residues in the CDR3. CDR3 loop: CASGQPPGHTQETQYF. DNA of the CDR3: TGTGCCAGCGGTCAACCCCCGGGACATACACAAGAGACCCAGTACTTC.

CDR3 DNA: TGTGCCAGCAGTTTCTCAAAGGGGGCGGCTAATGAAAAACTGTTTTTT. It translates to CASSFSKGAANEKLFF. The chain carries TRBV27 and TRBJ1-4, with 7 bases identical to TRBD1. CDR3 length: 16 amino acids. Losses at the gene ends were 3 bases for V and 3 bases for J; bases not matched to a gene: 7. Germline CDR1 MNHEY, CDR2 SMNVEV (reference sequence).

The sample holds one count of this clone. The V gene is TRBV19, the J gene TRBJ2-6; the D gene is possibly TRBD2 (6 bases). The V and J ends lost 9 bases and 0 bases respectively, with 18 bases between them. There are 17 residues in the CDR3. Germline CDR1 LNHDA, CDR2 SQIVND (reference sequence). CDR3 nucleotides: TGTGCCAGCAAACTCTTCGGGAGCTCCTCTGGGGCCAACGTCCTGACTTTC. Protein sequence: CASKLFGSSSGANVLTF.

The V call is TRBV27, the J call TRBJ2-7; TRBD2 matches 9 bases. The CDR3 has 15 amino acids. Looked up from germline, CDR1 is MNHEY and CDR2 is SMNVEV (reference sequence). V lost 0 bases to trimming and J lost 5 bases; unmatched junction nucleotides: 5. The CDR3 nucleotides are TGTGCCAGCAGTTTATCAGCGGGACTAGCCCACGAGCAGTACTTC. Protein: CASSLSAGLAHEQYF.

J is TRBJ2-7 and V is TRBV6-6; D may be TRBD1 (6 bases). The V and J ends lost 6 bases and 2 bases respectively, with 14 bases between them. This CDR3 comprises 14 residues. CDR1 is MNHNY and CDR2 is SVGAGI in the germline V gene (reference sequence). Here the CDR3 DNA reads TGTGCCAGCAGCAGTACAGGGTCCACCTACGAGCAGTACTTC. Protein product: CASSSTGSTYEQYF.

This chain joins TRBV28 and TRBJ2-5, with D perhaps TRBD1 (5 bases). CDR3 length equals 15 residues. The germline CDR1 and CDR2 sequences are MDHEN and SYDVKM. V was shortened by 7 bases and J by 2 bases, with 17 bases between the two germline ends. As DNA, the CDR3 is TGTGCCAGCACCCCGCGCAGGGTACCTCAAGAGACCCAGTACTTC. This encodes CASTPRRVPQETQYF.

The chain recombines TRBV29-1 with TRBJ2-1, with D uncertain. The germline CDR1 and CDR2 sequences are SQVTM and ANQGSEA. V was clipped by 2 bases and J by 2 bases, with 4 bases between them. The CDR3 is made up of 12 amino acids. This CDR3 reads CSVEITYNEQFF. Here the CDR3 DNA reads TGCAGCGTTGAAATCACCTACAATGAGCAGTTCTTC.

The chain is built from TRBV9 and TRBJ1-1; 7 positions match TRBD1. The trim removed 3 bases at V and 5 bases at J, leaving 7 bases unmatched. Germline V gene data show CDR1 as SGDLS and CDR2 as YYNGEE. This CDR3 comprises 14 residues. The CDR3 region has the DNA TGTGCCAGCAGCGCCGCGGGACAGAGGACTGAAGCTTTCTTT. This gives the protein CASSAAGQRTEAFF.

The rearrangement links TRBV7-9 to TRBJ1-4; 7 nucleotides match TRBD1. This CDR3 is 16 amino acids long. Germline CDR1 SEHNR, CDR2 FQNEAQ (reference sequence). The V segment lost 5 bases and the J segment 0 bases; nucleotides outside the gene matches: 6. The CDR3 region is CASSLGTDATNEKLFF. In DNA, the CDR3 is TGTGCCAGCAGCCTAGGGACAGATGCAACTAATGAAAAACTGTTTTTT.

The rearrangement joins TRBV4-1 to TRBJ1-1; D may be TRBD1 (6 bases). This CDR3 region has 18 residues. Trimming removed 1 base from V and 6 bases from J, with 24 bases in between. Per germline, CDR1 MGHRA and CDR2 YSYEKL. Written as DNA, the CDR3 is TGCGCCAGCAGCCAAGCGGTGGGGGGGCTCTTTGGAAGCTCTGAAGCTTTCTTT. Translation: CASSQAVGGLFGSSEAFF.

The V gene is TRBV27, the J gene TRBJ2-7, with 8 bases fitting TRBD2. This CDR3 spans 16 amino acids. Germline-derived CDR1 and CDR2 are MNHEY and SMNVEV (reference sequence). Losses at the gene ends were 4 bases for V and 0 bases for J; bases not matched to a gene: 8. The CDR3 here is CASSSTERESSYEQYF. Written as DNA, the CDR3 is TGTGCCAGCAGTTCGACCGAGCGGGAGAGCTCCTACGAGCAGTACTTC.

The V gene is TRBV14, the J gene TRBJ1-2, with D perhaps TRBD1 (5 bases). This CDR3 is built from 15 residues. Germline lookup yields CDR1 SGHDN and CDR2 FVKESK. V was pared by 1 base and J by 5 bases, with 14 bases between. The CDR3 DNA follows: TGTGCCAGCAGCCAAGGTCCCAGGGAGGATTATGGCTACACCTTC. Its translation: CASSQGPREDYGYTF.

Only one count was recorded for this clone. The rearrangement uses TRBV2 and TRBJ2-1, with a possible D match to TRBD2 (6 bases). This CDR3 is built from 16 residues. The V and J ends lost 4 bases and 8 bases respectively, with 21 bases between them. Germline-derived CDR1 and CDR2 are SNHLY and FYNNEI. The CDR3 is CASSGWRAGLFDEQFF. CDR3 bases: TGTGCCAGCAGTGGGTGGAGGGCAGGGCTTTTCGATGAGCAGTTCTTC.

The chain combines TRBV19 with TRBJ1-4; 7 bases align to TRBD1. Trimming took 6 bases from V and 5 from J; bases not matched to a gene: 9. Germline CDR1 LNHDA, CDR2 SQIVND (reference sequence). The CDR3 consists of 15 residues. CDR3: CASSALGTENEKLFF. The CDR3 nucleotides read TGTGCCAGTAGCGCCCTGGGGACAGAGAATGAAAAACTGTTTTTT.

The V gene is TRBV28, the J gene TRBJ2-7; 11 bases line up with TRBD1. Trimming removed 5 bases from V and 4 bases from J; junction bases left unmatched: 4. CDR1 is MDHEN and CDR2 is SYDVKM in the germline V gene. The CDR3 consists of 14 residues. The CDR3 DNA follows: TGTGCCAGCAGTCGGACAGGGGGCGCGTACGAGCAGTACTTC. It yields the protein CASSRTGGAYEQYF.

The CDR3 spells CSVEGGRSPPLEQFF. In nucleotides, the CDR3 is TGCAGCGTTGAAGGGGGGCGGAGCCCCCCCCTTGAGCAGTTCTTC. The chain carries TRBV29-1 and TRBJ2-1, with D perhaps matching TRBD1 (6 bases). This CDR3 contains 15 residues. Germline CDR1 is SQVTM and CDR2 is ANQGSEA. V lost 1 base and J lost 9, with 19 bases in between.

The V call is TRBV4-3, the J call TRBJ2-3, with 8 bases lining up with TRBD1. V was clipped by 8 bases and J by 0 bases; unmatched bases: 13. Germline V gene data show CDR1 as LGHNA and CDR2 as YSLEER. The CDR3 spans 17 residues. CDR3 DNA sequence: TGCGCCAGCCGAGCAAAAGGGACAGGCTCTAGCACAGATACGCAGTATTTT. Translating gives CASRAKGTGSSTDTQYF.

This chain links TRBV5-6 with TRBJ2-7; maybe TRBD2 (5 bases). V was trimmed by 4 bases and J by 5 bases, leaving 19 bases between them. The CDR3 is made up of 15 amino acids. Germline V gene data show CDR1 as SGHDT and CDR2 as YYEEEE. The CDR3 loop reads CASSGSSRGLDEQYF. The CDR3 DNA reads as TGTGCCAGCAGCGGTTCGAGTCGGGGATTAGACGAGCAGTACTTC.

The chain carries TRBV11-2 and TRBJ2-7; 8 positions agree with TRBD2. Trimming took 7 bases from V and 3 from J; bases not matched to a gene: 5. The V gene's germline CDR1 is SGHAT and CDR2 FQNNGV. This CDR3 has 13 amino acids. CDR3 amino acids: CASTPGGYYEQYF. The CDR3 DNA sequence: TGTGCCAGCACGCCGGGGGGGTACTACGAGCAGTACTTC.

The rearrangement links TRBV27 to TRBJ2-2, with D perhaps matching TRBD2 (6 bases). Germline assignment: CDR1 MNHEY and CDR2 SMNVEV (reference sequence). There are 16 residues in the CDR3. V was clipped by 2 bases and J by 2 bases, with 12 bases between them. The CDR3: CASSLLPGLNTGELFF. CDR3 in DNA: TGTGCCAGCAGTTTACTCCCGGGACTCAACACCGGGGAGCTGTTTTTT.

The chain employs TRBV4-1 and TRBJ1-4; 7 nucleotides agree with TRBD1. The CDR3 totals 17 residues. J lost 3 bases, V lost 0 bases, and 7 bases had no gene match. Looked up from germline, CDR1 is MGHRA and CDR2 is YSYEKL. CDR3 region: CASSQDEGAVANEKLFF. CDR3 bases: TGCGCCAGCAGCCAAGATGAGGGGGCGGTGGCTAATGAAAAACTGTTTTTT.

The chain has TRBV9 and TRBJ2-7; 8 bases map to TRBD1. V lost 4 bases to trimming and J lost 0 bases; unmatched junction nucleotides: 6. Germline CDR1 and CDR2: SGDLS and YYNGEE. This CDR3 is built from 15 residues. The CDR3 nucleotides read TGTGCCAGCAGCACCGCCGGGACAGGCTCCTACGAGCAGTACTTC. The encoded protein is CASSTAGTGSYEQYF.

The chain has TRBV27 and TRBJ1-2; D unresolved. V lost 2 bases and J lost 3, with 13 bases in between. CDR1 is MNHEY and CDR2 is SMNVEV in the germline V gene (reference sequence). The CDR3 is 15 residues long. CDR3 in amino acids: CASSLTVTAHYGYTF. The CDR3 DNA reads as TGTGCCAGCAGTTTAACTGTAACAGCTCACTATGGCTACACCTTC.

Here the CDR3 reads CASSLQQANTEAFF. The CDR3 DNA reads TGTGCCAGCAGCTTACAGCAGGCGAACACTGAAGCTTTCTTT. The V and J genes are TRBV11-1 and TRBJ1-1; no clear D. CDR3 length equals 14 residues. Deletions cut 2 bases from V and 1 base from J, with 8 bases between. Germline loops: CDR1 SGHAT, CDR2 FQDESV (reference sequence).

This clone was observed a single time. The CDR3 bases are TGTGCCAGCACCATCCAGGGGGCGAGAAGTGGCTACACCTTC. Translated: CASTIQGARSGYTF. The chain combines TRBV7-8 with TRBJ1-2; 8 bases match TRBD1. The CDR3 length is 14 residues. Germline V gives CDR1 SGHVS, CDR2 FQNEAQ. Trimming at V came to 7 bases and at J to 7 bases, leaving 11 bases not matched to a gene.

The chain couples TRBV13 to TRBJ1-1; D is unclear. V lost 5 bases to trimming and J lost 5 bases, with 15 bases between them. Germline loops: CDR1 PRHDT, CDR2 FYEKMQ (reference sequence). The CDR3 loop spans 14 amino acids. The CDR3 sequence is CASSLERRGTEAFF. The CDR3 coding sequence is TGTGCCAGCAGCCTAGAGCGAAGAGGGACTGAAGCTTTCTTT.

The chain has TRBV4-2 and TRBJ2-2, with TRBD2 identical over 8 bases. The V segment lost 3 bases and the J segment 2 bases; nucleotides outside the gene matches: 17. The CDR3 extends over 20 amino acids. CDR1 and CDR2 from the germline V gene are LGHNA and YNFKEQ. The DNA for the CDR3 is TGTGCCAGCAGCCAGAATTCGCAGGACGGACTAGCCGAAAACACCGGGGAGCTGTTTTTT. It translates to CASSQNSQDGLAENTGELFF.

This clone was recorded once. The V and J genes are TRBV28 and TRBJ2-7; 8 nucleotides line up with TRBD2. V trimming: 5 bases; J trimming: 5 bases; junction bases outside the gene matches: 17. The CDR3 has 17 amino acids. The germline gives CDR1 MDHEN, CDR2 SYDVKM. CDR3 in amino acids: CASSLRSLSGSSDEQYF. The CDR3, as DNA: TGTGCCAGCAGTCTCCGATCCTTAAGCGGGAGTTCTGACGAGCAGTACTTC.

This clone was detected once. The chain recombines TRBV6-6 with TRBJ2-3; D ambiguous. V was shortened by 1 base and J by 1 base, with 6 bases between the two germline ends. CDR3 length equals 14 residues. Germline assignment: CDR1 MNHNY and CDR2 SVGAGI (reference sequence). DNA for the CDR3: TGTGCCAGCAGTTACTGGAGTGGCACAGATACGCAGTATTTT. Translating it yields CASSYWSGTDTQYF.

The chain recombines TRBV27 with TRBJ1-2; possibly TRBD1 for D (5 bases). The CDR3 is 13 amino acids. Germline CDR1 is MNHEY and CDR2 is SMNVEV (reference sequence). The V end was cut by 5 bases, the J end by 3 bases, with 10 bases between. The CDR3 loop reads CASSEGIDYGYTF. The DNA of the CDR3 is TGTGCCAGCAGTGAGGGGATAGACTATGGCTACACCTTC.